This is a list of T cell receptor beta chains from one sample in a study of control samples from healthy donors and cancer patients. TCRdb keeps only in-frame clones here, not all; method: immunoSEQ multiplex PCR. The sample lists some 80,000 clones; 89% were seen once. The sequenced sample consisted of blood. The receptor set was obtained from a man between 45 and 60 years old in good health. CDR3s include the opening cysteine and the closing phenylalanine or tryptophan. Fields, in order: CDR3 protein, CDR3 DNA, J gene, D gene, V gene, clone size. D genes are given only for firm matches. Size tells how often a clone was seen (once, few, many) or the class of an expanded clone, and some rows leave it out.

CASSKRGESYTEAFF,TGTGCCAGCAGCAAAAGGGGGGAGTCTTACACTGAAGCTTTCTTT,TRBJ1-1,-,TRBV21-1,-
CASSEARGQGIF,TGTGCCAGCAGTGAAGCGCGGGGACAGGGAATCTTC,TRBJ2-1,TRBD1,TRBV2,-
CASSLNRGYTIYF,TGTGCCAGCAGTTTGAACAGGGGATACACCATATATTTT,TRBJ1-3,TRBD1,TRBV12-3/TRBV12-4,-
CASSVAGANTGELFF,TGTGCCAGTAGTGTAGCGGGGGCGAACACCGGGGAGCTGTTTTTT,TRBJ2-2,TRBD2,TRBV19,-
CASSVVSGQGYNEQFF,TGTGCCAGCAGCGTAGTTTCCGGACAGGGCTACAATGAGCAGTTCTTC,TRBJ2-1,TRBD1,TRBV9,-
CASSPRGQGLYEQYF,TGTGCCAGCAGCCCCCGGGGACAGGGCCTCTACGAGCAGTACTTC,TRBJ2-7,TRBD1,TRBV5-4,few
CASSTLAGGPHNEQFF,TGTGCCAGTAGTACCTTAGCGGGGGGACCCCACAATGAGCAGTTCTTC,TRBJ2-1,TRBD2,TRBV19,-
CASSLAPAQPPLHF,TGTGCCAGCAGCTTGGCACCTGCACAACCCCCCCTCCACTTT,TRBJ1-6,-,TRBV7-2,few
CAFRDPNSPLHF,TGTGCTTTCCGGGATCCAAATTCACCCCTCCACTTT,TRBJ1-6,-,TRBV7-8,-
CASSLRDLNTEAFF,TGTGCCAGCAGCCTGAGGGACCTGAACACTGAAGCTTTCTTT,TRBJ1-1,-,TRBV14,-
CASSLSGGDNYGYTF,TGTGCCAGCAGTTTATCAGGGGGGGATAACTATGGCTACACCTTC,TRBJ1-2,-,TRBV27,-
CASSTGTVQGDTIYF,TGTGCCAGCAGCACAGGGACAGTCCAAGGAGACACCATATATTTT,TRBJ1-3,TRBD1,TRBV6-5,-
CASSLTGGEDEQYF,TGTGCCAGCAGCTTAACAGGGGGCGAGGACGAGCAGTACTTC,TRBJ2-7,TRBD1,TRBV7-7,once
CASSDGMNTEAFF,TGTGCCAGCAGTGACGGAATGAACACTGAAGCTTTCTTT,TRBJ1-1,-,TRBV6-1,-
CASSESGIGGYTF,TGTGCCAGCAGTGAATCAGGGATTGGTGGCTACACCTTC,TRBJ1-2,-,TRBV6-1,-
CASSSQGAGAQYF,TGTGCCAGCAGTTCGCAGGGGGCGGGGGCGCAGTATTTT,TRBJ2-3,-,TRBV28,-
CASTSIGVTEAFF,TGTGCCAGCACCTCCATAGGGGTCACTGAAGCTTTCTTT,TRBJ1-1,-,TRBV6-5,-
CASSSPASGGNNEQFF,TGTGCCAGTAGTAGTCCCGCTAGCGGGGGGAACAATGAGCAGTTCTTC,TRBJ2-1,TRBD2,TRBV19,-
CAWSSLRGNQPQHF,TGTGCCTGGTCGTCCCTTCGGGGTAATCAGCCCCAGCATTTT,TRBJ1-5,-,TRBV30,-
CSAPAGLNEQFF,TGCAGCGCTCCAGCGGGGCTCAATGAGCAGTTCTTC,TRBJ2-1,TRBD2,TRBV29-1,-
CASSPPWGTAVEQYF,TGTGCCAGCAGCCCTCCCTGGGGGACAGCTGTCGAGCAGTACTTC,TRBJ2-7,TRBD1,TRBV7-9,-
CASSPAQVRNSPLHF,TGTGCCAGCTCACCCGCGCAGGTCAGGAATTCACCCCTCCACTTT,TRBJ1-6,-,TRBV18,-
CSVRDSNYGYTF,TGCAGCGTGAGGGACAGTAACTATGGCTACACCTTC,TRBJ1-2,TRBD1,TRBV29-1,-
CSPEGGEGANVLTF,TGCAGCCCGGAAGGGGGCGAAGGGGCCAACGTCCTGACTTTC,TRBJ2-6,TRBD1,TRBV29-1,-
CATSDKSGTGGDEQYF,TGTGCCACCAGTGATAAATCCGGGACAGGGGGCGACGAGCAGTACTTC,TRBJ2-7,TRBD1,TRBV24-1,few
CASSEDEGGYYGYTF,TGTGCCAGCAGTGAAGATGAAGGGGGATACTATGGCTACACCTTC,TRBJ1-2,-,TRBV6-1,-
CASSIAEYSNQPQHF,TGTGCCAGTAGTATAGCGGAGTATAGCAATCAGCCCCAGCATTTT,TRBJ1-5,-,TRBV19,once
CASSLDLAGGRWNEQFF,TGTGCCAGCAGCTTGGATCTAGCGGGGGGGCGGTGGAATGAGCAGTTCTTC,TRBJ2-1,TRBD2,TRBV5-5,-
CASSPGQETQYF,TGTGCCAGCTCACCAGGCCAAGAGACCCAGTACTTC,TRBJ2-5,-,TRBV18,-
CASSFGPREAFF,TGTGCCAGCAGTTTTGGACCTCGAGAAGCTTTCTTT,TRBJ1-1,-,TRBV12-3/TRBV12-4,once
CASSYRGNKNTEAFF,TGTGCCAGCAGTTATAGGGGCAACAAGAACACTGAAGCTTTCTTT,TRBJ1-1,-,TRBV6-5,-